This T cell receptor (beta chain) derives from a study of PD-1 blockade in mismatch repair-deficient tumors. This table comes from immunoSEQ multiplex PCR, and its TCRdb copy is limited to in-frame clones, with some not included. There are some 100,000 clones in the sample; over 65% occur only once, and around 6.9% lies in the top ten. This CDR3 contains 15 residues. Germline V gene data show CDR1 as SGHTA and CDR2 as FQGNSA. Trimming at V came to 4 bases and at J to 4 bases, leaving 5 bases not matched to a gene. J is TRBJ1-2 and V is TRBV7-2, with 11 nucleotides matching TRBD1. Sequencing used peripheral blood, obtained around 8 months after starting pembrolizumab. This receptor was obtained from an adult with mismatch repair-deficient cancer. The CDR3 coding sequence is TGTGCCAGCAGCTCCAGGACAGGGGGCGGCTATGGCTACACCTTC. Translation gives CASSSRTGGGYGYTF.